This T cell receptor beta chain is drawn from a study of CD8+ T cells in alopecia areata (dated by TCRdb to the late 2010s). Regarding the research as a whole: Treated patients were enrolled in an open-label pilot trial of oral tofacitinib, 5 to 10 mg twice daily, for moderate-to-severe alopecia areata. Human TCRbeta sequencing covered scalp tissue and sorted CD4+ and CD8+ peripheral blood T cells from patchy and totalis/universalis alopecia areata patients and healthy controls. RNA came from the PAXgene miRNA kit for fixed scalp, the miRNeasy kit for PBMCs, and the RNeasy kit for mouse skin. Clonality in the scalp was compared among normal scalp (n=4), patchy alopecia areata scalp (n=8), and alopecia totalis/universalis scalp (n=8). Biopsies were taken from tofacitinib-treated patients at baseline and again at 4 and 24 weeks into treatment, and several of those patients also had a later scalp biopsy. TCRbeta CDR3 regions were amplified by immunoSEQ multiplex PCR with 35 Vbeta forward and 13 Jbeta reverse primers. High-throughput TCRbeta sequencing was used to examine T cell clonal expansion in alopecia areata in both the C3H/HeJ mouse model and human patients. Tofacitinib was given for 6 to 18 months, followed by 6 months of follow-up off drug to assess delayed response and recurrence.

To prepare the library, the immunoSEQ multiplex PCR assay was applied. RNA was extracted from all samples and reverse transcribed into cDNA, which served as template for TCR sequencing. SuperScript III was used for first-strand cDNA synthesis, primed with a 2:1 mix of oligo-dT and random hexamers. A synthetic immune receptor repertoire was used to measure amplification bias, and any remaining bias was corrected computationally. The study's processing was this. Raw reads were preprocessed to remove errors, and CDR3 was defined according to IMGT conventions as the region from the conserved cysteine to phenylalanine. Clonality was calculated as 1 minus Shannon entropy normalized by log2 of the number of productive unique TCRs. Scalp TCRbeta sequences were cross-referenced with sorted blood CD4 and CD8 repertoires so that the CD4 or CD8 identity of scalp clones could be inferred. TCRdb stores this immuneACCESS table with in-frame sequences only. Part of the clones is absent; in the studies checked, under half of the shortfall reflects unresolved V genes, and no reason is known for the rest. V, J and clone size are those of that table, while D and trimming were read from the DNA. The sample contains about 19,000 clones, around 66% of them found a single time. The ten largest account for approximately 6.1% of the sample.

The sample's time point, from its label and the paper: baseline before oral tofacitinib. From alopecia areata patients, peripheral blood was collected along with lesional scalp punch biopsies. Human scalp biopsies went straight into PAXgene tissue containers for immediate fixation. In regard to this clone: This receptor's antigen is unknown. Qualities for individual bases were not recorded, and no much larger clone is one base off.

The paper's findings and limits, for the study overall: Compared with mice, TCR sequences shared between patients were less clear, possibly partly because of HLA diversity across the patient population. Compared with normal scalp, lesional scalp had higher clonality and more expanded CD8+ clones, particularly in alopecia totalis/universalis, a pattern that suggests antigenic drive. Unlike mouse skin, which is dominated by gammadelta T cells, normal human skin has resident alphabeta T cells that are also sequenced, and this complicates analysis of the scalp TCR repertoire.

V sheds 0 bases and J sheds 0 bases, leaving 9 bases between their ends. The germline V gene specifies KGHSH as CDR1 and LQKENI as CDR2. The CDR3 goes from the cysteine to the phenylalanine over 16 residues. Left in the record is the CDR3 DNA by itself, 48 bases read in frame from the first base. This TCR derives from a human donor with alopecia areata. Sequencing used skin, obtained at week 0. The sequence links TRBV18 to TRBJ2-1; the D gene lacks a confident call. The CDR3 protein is CASSPPGISSYNEQFF. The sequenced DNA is TGTGCCAGCTCACCACCGGGGATCAGCTCCTACAATGAGCAGTTCTTC.